The clone carrying this T cell receptor beta chain was observed a handful of times. The assay was immunoSEQ multiplex PCR, and TCRdb's table has in-frame clones only and misses some. The repertoire has about 45,000 clones, approximately 65% of them found once; the top ten carry under 25%. The sample is drawn from a study of cytotoxic CD8 clonotypes in ibrutinib-treated CLL. The sample consisted of PBMCs, taken after 24 months of ibrutinib treatment. This receptor was obtained from a human donor with chronic lymphocytic leukemia.

CDR3: CASSQTDMGFTHYGYTF. CDR3 DNA: TGCGCCAGCAGCCAAACCGACATGGGATTTACACACTATGGCTACACCTTC. The chain combines TRBV4-1 with TRBJ1-2, with D unclear. The germline gives CDR1 MGHRA, CDR2 YSYEKL. The CDR3 consists of 17 residues. Trimming took 2 bases from V and 3 from J, leaving 19 bases between them.